Following are 18 T cell receptor beta chains from one sample sequenced in a study of vaccination and CD4 T cells after COVID-19. For these TCRs, the target antigens are not known. Sequencing of DNA taken from cultured CD4+ T cells relied on the Oncomine TCR Beta short-read assay. TCRdb independently ran MiXCR on the PCR reads; one entry per CDR3 protein. The sample has around 21,000 distinct CDR3 sequences; roughly half are singletons. As to treatment: approximately 9-day PBMC culture with coronavirus spike peptide pools or control peptides (ViraFEST assay). The sample here was CD4+ T cells from blood, cultured in vitro, taken after SARS-CoV-2 vaccination. All receptors come from a human donor who had recovered from COVID-19.

The chain is built from TRBV20-1 and TRBJ1-1; TRBD1 is a possible D gene (5 bases). The CDR3 consists of 14 residues. V dropped 6 bases and J dropped 2 bases, with 16 bases sitting between them. CDR1 is DFQATT and CDR2 is SNEGSKA in the germline V gene (reference sequence). CDR3 in DNA: TGCAGTGCCCCTAAGCAGGGTGCAAACACTGAAGCTTTCTTT. The encoded protein is CSAPKQGANTEAFF.

The chain joins TRBV11-3 to TRBJ1-6; no reliable D call. With 1 base removed from V and 9 bases from J, the gap between germline ends came to 4 bases. The CDR3 extends over 12 amino acids. Germline assignment: CDR1 SGHNT and CDR2 YENEEA. As DNA, the CDR3 is TGTGCCAGCAGCTTAGGACGTTCACCCCTCCACTTT. This codes for CASSLGRSPLHF.

The V and J genes are TRBV10-1 and TRBJ1-1, with D possibly matching TRBD1 (5 bases). This CDR3 is built from 13 residues. Germline V gene sequence: CDR1 WNHNN, CDR2 SYGVQD (reference sequence). Trimming removed 4 bases at V and 4 bases at J, with 10 bases between. The CDR3 DNA is TGCGCCAGCAGTGCTGGGGGAACCACTGAAGCTTTCTTT. Protein sequence: CASSAGGTTEAFF.

This clonotype was observed a few times. The V gene is TRBV27, the J gene TRBJ2-2; D is unresolved. This CDR3 is built from 15 residues. Germline assignment: CDR1 MNHEY and CDR2 SMNVEV (reference sequence). Trimming removed 3 bases from V and 8 bases from J, with 16 bases in between. This CDR3 reads CASSFYLGPPGELFF. The CDR3 nucleotides read TGTGCCAGCAGTTTCTACCTAGGCCCACCTGGGGAGCTGTTTTTT.

This rearrangement joins TRBV6-5 to TRBJ1-2; D is uncertain. The CDR3 is 13 amino acids. Trimming took 4 bases from V and 6 from J, leaving 12 bases between them. CDR1 and CDR2 (germline): MNHEY, SVGAGI. CDR3 in amino acids: CASSLGRTDGYTF. In DNA, the CDR3 is TGTGCCAGCAGTTTGGGCCGAACGGATGGCTACACCTTC.

The J gene is TRBJ1-5, the V gene TRBV19; D remains ambiguous. CDR3 length equals 15 residues. V was shortened by 6 bases and J by 3 bases, with 15 bases between the two germline ends. Germline values: CDR1 LNHDA, CDR2 SQIVND (reference sequence). CDR3 sequence (DNA): TGTGCCAGTAGCCGAACCGTGGGTACCAATCAGCCCCAGCATTTT. Translated, it gives CASSRTVGTNQPQHF. Looking up the rest from reference TRBV19 and TRBJ1-5 gives the full variable domain: DGGITQSPKYLFRKEGQNVTLSCEQNLNHDAMYWYRQDPGQGLRLIYYSQIVNDFQKGDIAEGYSVSREKKESFPLTVTSAQKNPTAFYLCASSRTVGTNQPQHFGDGTRLSIL.

This clonotype was seen only a few times. This chain connects TRBV2 to TRBJ1-5; TRBD1 matches at 11 bases. The CDR3 covers 16 residues. Germline-derived CDR1 and CDR2 are SNHLY and FYNNEI. J gave up 4 bases and V 6 bases, and 8 bases lay outside the gene matches. The CDR3 nucleotides are TGTGCCAGCAGACAGGACAGGGGGCGAGTTAATCAGCCCCAGCATTTT. Residues: CASRQDRGRVNQPQHF. Complete variable domain (other parts from reference TRBV2 and TRBJ1-5): EPEVTQTPSHQVTQMGQEVILRCVPISNHLYFYWYRQILGQKVEFLVSFYNNEISEKSEIFDDQFSVERPDGSNFTLKIRSTKLEDSAMYFCASRQDRGRVNQPQHFGDGTRLSIL.

This clonotype was observed a single time. CDR3 loop: CSARYGGTGANVLTF. CDR3 nucleotide sequence: TGCAGTGCTAGATACGGGGGAACTGGGGCCAACGTCCTGACTTTC. The chain uses TRBV20-1 and TRBJ2-6, with D tentatively TRBD2 (6 bases). The V and J ends lost 2 bases and 2 bases respectively, with 10 bases between them. The CDR3 runs to 15 residues. Germline-derived CDR1 and CDR2 are DFQATT and SNEGSKA (reference sequence).

The genes are TRBV2 and TRBJ1-1, with 8 positions matching TRBD1. Germline V gives CDR1 SNHLY, CDR2 FYNNEI. This CDR3 is built from 15 residues. V gave up 6 bases and J gave up 0 bases; unmatched junction bases: 6. Here the CDR3 DNA reads TGTGCCAGCAGCCGGGACAGGCTCATGAACACTGAAGCTTTCTTT. Translated, it gives CASSRDRLMNTEAFF.

This clonotype was detected once. The CDR3 here is CASTGNSETQYF. CDR3 DNA: TGTGCCAGCACCGGGAATAGTGAGACCCAGTACTTC. This chain links TRBV28 with TRBJ2-5; weak D call: TRBD2 (5 bases). V lost 7 bases, J lost 5 bases, and 11 bases lay in between. This CDR3 region has 12 residues. Germline values: CDR1 MDHEN, CDR2 SYDVKM.

The V call is TRBV12-3 or TRBV12-4, the J call TRBJ1-2; D gene unclear. The CDR3 runs to 11 residues. V dropped 3 bases and J dropped 10 bases, with 9 bases sitting between them. CDR3 sequence reads: CASSFRTTYTF. The CDR3 DNA sequence: TGTGCCAGCAGTTTCCGAACAACCTACACCTTC.

The rearrangement uses TRBV20-1 and TRBJ1-2, with D possibly matching TRBD1 (5 bases). Germline V lookup: CDR1 DFQATT, CDR2 SNEGSKA (reference sequence). The CDR3 runs to 13 residues. Trimming cost V 0 bases and J 7 bases, with 12 bases left between them. CDR3 nucleotides: TGCAGTGCTAGAGAGCAGGGACTAGGTGGCTACACCTTC. As protein: CSAREQGLGGYTF.

This clonotype appeared a few times. The genes are TRBV6-2 or TRBV6-3 and TRBJ1-2; D remains unclear. The CDR3 extends over 13 amino acids. Germline-derived CDR1 and CDR2 are MNHEY and SVGEGT. V lost 6 bases and J 3 bases, leaving 11 bases between the germline ends. The CDR3 protein is CASRTRRHYGYTF. The DNA for the CDR3 is TGTGCCAGCAGGACAAGACGGCACTATGGCTACACCTTC.

In its sample, this clonotype was seen once. The rearrangement links TRBV9 to TRBJ2-5, with a possible D match to TRBD1 (6 bases). V lost 0 bases, J lost 5 bases, and 8 bases lay in between. CDR1 and CDR2 (germline): SGDLS, YYNGEE. The CDR3 is made up of 13 amino acids. Here the CDR3 reads CASSVGDKETQYF. The CDR3 DNA is TGTGCCAGCAGCGTAGGGGACAAGGAGACCCAGTACTTC.

V usage is TRBV20-1 and J usage is TRBJ1-3, with a possible D match to TRBD1 (6 bases). V was pared by 3 bases and J by 4 bases, with 13 bases between. The CDR3 totals 14 residues. Looked up from germline, CDR1 is DFQATT and CDR2 is SNEGSKA (reference sequence). The CDR3 DNA follows: TGCAGTGCTAGCGCGGGGGCTGCGGGAAACACCATATATTTT. Amino acid sequence: CSASAGAAGNTIYF.

V is TRBV20-1 and J is TRBJ1-1; 7 nucleotides line up with TRBD1. V gave up 1 base and J gave up 6 bases; unmatched junction bases: 5. This CDR3 region has 13 residues. In germline, CDR1 is DFQATT, CDR2 SNEGSKA (reference sequence). CDR3 DNA sequence: TGCAGTGCTAGAGGACAGGGTCTGCCTGAAGCTTTCTTT. Its protein is CSARGQGLPEAFF.

The rearrangement joins TRBV10-2 to TRBJ1-2; D gene uncertain. Germline CDR1 reads WSHSY; CDR2 reads SAAADI. The CDR3 has 14 residues. V was cut by 0 bases and J by 8 bases, with 13 bases left in between. Here the CDR3 DNA reads TGCGCCAGCAGTGAGTCACCACGGGAATACGGCTACACCTTC. Residues: CASSESPREYGYTF.

Only a few counts were recorded for this clonotype. The chain recombines TRBV15 with TRBJ1-1; a possible D gene is TRBD1 (5 bases). From germline, CDR1 is LNHNV and CDR2 YYDKDF (reference sequence). V lost 1 base and J 1 base, leaving 10 bases between the germline ends. This CDR3 region has 15 residues. The CDR3 loop reads CATSRVRGKNTEAFF. CDR3 nucleotides: TGTGCCACCAGCAGAGTTAGGGGTAAGAACACTGAAGCTTTCTTT.